These 11 T cell receptor beta chains originate from one sample sequenced in a study of shared clonotypes between healthy human individuals. The method was immunoSEQ multiplex PCR; TCRdb's version includes in-frame clones alone and lacks a portion of them. The table shows roughly 2,000,000 clones, with 93% occurring only once. Naivety among CD8 cells was defined by CD45RO negativity and positive CCR7 selection, thereby excluding terminally differentiated effector memory CD45RA+ cells. The sample was naive CD8+ T cells from PBMCs. These receptors originate from a man aged 18 to 30 in good health. Some clones in this sample may be carry-over from other donors' samples.

The chain is built from TRBV6-5 and TRBJ2-7; 12 nucleotides line up with TRBD2. The CDR3 consists of 14 residues. The V gene's germline CDR1 is MNHEY and CDR2 SVGAGI. After removal of 4 bases from V and 5 bases from J, the junction contained 3 bases not matched to a gene. CDR3 sequence: CASSWTSGTHEQYF. CDR3 in DNA: TGTGCCAGCAGTTGGACTAGCGGGACCCACGAGCAGTACTTC.

The chain combines TRBV7-8 with TRBJ1-1; D is uncertain. Trimming removed 4 bases at V and 2 bases at J, with 5 bases between. Germline V gene lookup returns CDR1 SGHVS and CDR2 FQNEAQ. This CDR3 region has 12 residues. CDR3 coding DNA: TGTGCCAGCAGCTACCCTAACACTGAAGCTTTCTTT. It is translated as CASSYPNTEAFF.

The rearrangement joins TRBV7-2 to TRBJ2-7, with TRBD1 matching 9 bases. This CDR3 region has 14 residues. Germline lookup yields CDR1 SGHTA and CDR2 FQGNSA. V was pared by 6 bases and J by 4 bases, with 7 bases of the junction left unmatched. The CDR3 nucleotides are TGTGCCAGCAGTATAGGACAGGGGACATACGAGCAGTACTTC. It specifies CASSIGQGTYEQYF.

The rearrangement links TRBV9 to TRBJ2-5, with TRBD1 identical over 12 bases. The ends lost 4 bases at V and 1 base at J; junction bases unmatched: 5. Looked up from germline, CDR1 is SGDLS and CDR2 is YYNGEE. CDR3 length: 16 amino acids. CDR3 residues: CASSQRDRGLQETQYF. CDR3 nucleotides: TGTGCCAGCAGCCAACGGGACAGGGGGCTCCAAGAGACCCAGTACTTC.

The genes are TRBV9 and TRBJ1-5, with 9 bases matching TRBD1. This CDR3 contains 15 residues. Germline V gene lookup returns CDR1 SGDLS and CDR2 YYNGEE. Unmatched junction bases numbered 5, after V lost 3 bases and J lost 4 bases. The CDR3 is CASSAGTGTNQPQHF. The CDR3 nucleotides are TGTGCCAGCAGCGCAGGGACAGGGACAAATCAGCCCCAGCATTTT.

The chain links TRBV7-9 to TRBJ1-4, with D uncertain. Per germline, CDR1 SEHNR and CDR2 FQNEAQ (reference sequence). The CDR3 has 17 amino acids. Trimming took 5 bases from V and 3 from J, leaving 19 bases between them. CDR3 protein: CASSLSLRAEANEKLFF. The CDR3 nucleotides are TGTGCCAGCAGCCTAAGTCTTAGGGCCGAAGCTAATGAAAAACTGTTTTTT.

V usage is TRBV27 and J usage is TRBJ2-7; 9 bases match TRBD2. With V trimmed by 5 bases and J by 5 bases, 16 bases remained unmatched. The length of the CDR3 is 17 residues. Germline values: CDR1 MNHEY, CDR2 SMNVEV (reference sequence). This CDR3 is CASSTLSSGTSLNEQYF. Written as DNA, the CDR3 is TGTGCCAGCAGTACTCTCTCGTCCGGGACTAGCTTAAACGAGCAGTACTTC.

The V call is TRBV10-3, the J call TRBJ2-7, with D perhaps TRBD1 (6 bases). The CDR3 totals 15 residues. Germline V lookup: CDR1 ENHRY, CDR2 SYGVKD. The V end was cut by 0 bases, the J end by 1 base, with 10 bases between. The CDR3 here is CAISESGDRSYEQYF. The CDR3 DNA follows: TGTGCCATCAGTGAGTCGGGAGACAGGTCCTACGAGCAGTACTTC.

The genes are TRBV5-6 and TRBJ2-5; 7 bases agree with TRBD1. Germline lookup yields CDR1 SGHDT and CDR2 YYEEEE. V gave up 2 bases and J gave up 2 bases; unmatched junction bases: 6. The CDR3 length is 15 residues. Written as DNA, the CDR3 is TGTGCCAGCAGCTTTCGGGACAGCTCTCAAGAGACCCAGTACTTC. As protein: CASSFRDSSQETQYF. The variable domain in full, with the rest retrieved from reference TRBV5-6 and TRBJ2-5, is DAGVTQSPTHLIKTRGQQVTLRCSPKSGHDTVSWYQQALGQGPQFIFQYYEEEERQRGNFPDRFSGHQFPNYSSELNVNALLLGDSALYLCASSFRDSSQETQYFGPGTRLLVL.

The rearrangement uses TRBV19 and TRBJ2-7; TRBD1 is a possible D gene (6 bases). The CDR3 spans 12 residues. Trimming cost V 4 bases and J 4 bases, with 8 bases left between them. Germline V gives CDR1 LNHDA, CDR2 SQIVND (reference sequence). The CDR3 nucleotides are TGTGCCAGTAGTAACAGGGCGTACGAGCAGTACTTC. Translating gives CASSNRAYEQYF.

This clone was picked up one time. This sequence joins TRBV4-1 and TRBJ2-2; D is possibly TRBD2 (5 bases). The CDR3 loop spans 16 amino acids. Germline V gene sequence: CDR1 MGHRA, CDR2 YSYEKL. V lost 4 bases and J 1 base, leaving 13 bases between the germline ends. In DNA, the CDR3 is TGCGCCAGCAGCCCCCATGGTAGCGAGAACACCGGGGAGCTGTTTTTT. Its translation is CASSPHGSENTGELFF.